The 21 T cell receptor beta chains given below trace back to one sample, sequenced in a study of blood T cell repertoires in COVID-19. TCRdb's copy holds only in-frame clones and misses some; the assay was immunoSEQ multiplex PCR. The table shows approximately 240,000 clones, with around nine tenths occurring only once. Sequenced material: peripheral blood. The source of these receptors is a woman aged 35 to 49 who had recovered from COVID-19.

The chain couples TRBV11-1 to TRBJ2-3, with 9 bases that match TRBD2. Germline V gives CDR1 SGHAT, CDR2 FQDESV (reference sequence). The length of the CDR3 is 15 residues. V dropped 5 bases and J dropped 6; count of bases not matched to a gene: 9. The DNA for the CDR3 is TGTGCCAGCAGCCCGCGGGGGGGGATTGCCGATACGCAGTATTTT. Encoded protein: CASSPRGGIADTQYF.

The rearrangement links TRBV4-3 to TRBJ1-2; unclear D gene. The CDR3 is 14 amino acids. Trimming cost V 4 bases and J 1 base, with 10 bases left between them. Per the germline V gene, CDR1 is LGHNA and CDR2 is YSLEER. This chain's CDR3 is CASSPRHFNYGYTF. CDR3 DNA sequence: TGCGCCAGCAGCCCAAGACACTTTAACTATGGCTACACCTTC.

About this clone itself: The identical CDR3 is also encoded by other nucleotide sequences in the sample. This chain links TRBV15 with TRBJ2-7, with unresolved D. This CDR3 is built from 13 residues. V was trimmed by 0 bases and J by 3 bases, leaving 6 bases between them. Germline CDR1 reads LNHNV; CDR2 reads YYDKDF (reference sequence). The CDR3: CATSRDTGYEQYF. As DNA, the CDR3 is TGTGCCACCAGCAGAGATACTGGCTACGAGCAGTACTTC. Based on the CDR3 plus reference TRBV15 and TRBJ2-7, the full variable domain is DAMVIQNPRYQVTQFGKPVTLSCSQTLNHNVMYWYQQKSSQAPKLLFHYYDKDFNNEADTPDNFQSRRPNTSFCFLDIRSPGLGDTAMYLCATSRDTGYEQYFGPGTRLTVT.

This clone was picked up a small number of times. The chain couples TRBV11-3 to TRBJ2-7, with D perhaps matching TRBD1 (5 bases). Looked up from germline, CDR1 is SGHNT and CDR2 is YENEEA. V was shortened by 4 bases and J by 3 bases, with 13 bases between the two germline ends. The CDR3 extends over 14 amino acids. CDR3 nucleotides: TGTGCCAGCAGCTCTTCCCTACAGGACTACGAGCAGTACTTC. Translation gives CASSSSLQDYEQYF.

This sequence joins TRBV7-9 and TRBJ1-1; a weak D match, TRBD1 (6 bases). This CDR3 comprises 15 residues. Trimming stripped 1 base from V and 1 base from J, with 10 bases between. Germline lookup yields CDR1 SEHNR and CDR2 FQNEAQ (reference sequence). In DNA, the CDR3 is TGTGCCAGCAGCTTAGGGGCAGGGGAGAACACTGAAGCTTTCTTT. The encoded protein is CASSLGAGENTEAFF.

CDR3 amino acids: CASTTRDRDYGYTF. DNA for the CDR3: TGTGCCAGCACTACCCGGGACAGGGACTATGGCTACACCTTC. The chain links TRBV7-9 to TRBJ1-2; 9 bases match TRBD1. The CDR3 runs 14 residues. Germline-derived CDR1 and CDR2 are SEHNR and FQNEAQ (reference sequence). After removal of 7 bases from V and 3 bases from J, the junction contained 6 bases not matched to a gene.

This rearrangement joins TRBV5-1 to TRBJ2-7, with TRBD1 identical over 11 bases. CDR3 length equals 15 residues. Germline V gene lookup returns CDR1 SGHRS and CDR2 YFSETQ. J was trimmed by 3 bases and V by 4 bases; bases with no gene match: 6. CDR3 loop: CASSRAGTGGYEQYF. The CDR3 coding sequence is TGCGCCAGCAGCAGGGCCGGGACAGGGGGCTACGAGCAGTACTTC.

This sequence joins TRBV19 and TRBJ2-1; 8 bases fit TRBD2. The junction had 3 bases not matched to a gene; V was cut back by 8 bases and J by 3 bases. The CDR3 length is 13 residues. Germline values: CDR1 LNHDA, CDR2 SQIVND (reference sequence). CDR3 sequence: CASGGLDYNEQFF. The CDR3 coding sequence is TGTGCCAGTGGGGGACTAGACTACAATGAGCAGTTCTTC.

This chain links TRBV9 with TRBJ2-2, with 9 bases identical to TRBD1. V dropped 2 bases and J dropped 4; count of bases not matched to a gene: 0. This CDR3 region has 14 residues. Germline-derived CDR1 and CDR2 are SGDLS and YYNGEE. CDR3 DNA: TGTGCCAGCAGCGTGGGACAGGGCACCGGGGAGCTGTTTTTT. Translated, it gives CASSVGQGTGELFF.

The chain uses TRBV27 and TRBJ1-2, with 8 nucleotides matching TRBD1. V dropped 4 bases and J dropped 6; count of bases not matched to a gene: 10. Germline V gene lookup returns CDR1 MNHEY and CDR2 SMNVEV (reference sequence). The CDR3 is 15 amino acids. The CDR3 nucleotides read TGTGCCAGCAGTTACGGACAGGGCCAAGGGGATGGCTACACCTTC. Protein product: CASSYGQGQGDGYTF.

CDR3 DNA sequence: TGTGCCAGCAGCGTAATCGGGACTGCCCCCTTCGATGAGCAGTTCTTC. It yields the protein CASSVIGTAPFDEQFF. V usage is TRBV9 and J usage is TRBJ2-1, with D possibly being TRBD2 (6 bases). This CDR3 region has 16 residues. CDR1 and CDR2 from the germline V gene are SGDLS and YYNGEE. V was shortened by 1 base and J by 8 bases, with 19 bases between the two germline ends.

V gene TRBV11-3 combines with J gene TRBJ2-1; D remains unclear. The CDR3 totals 14 residues. CDR1 is SGHNT and CDR2 is YENEEA in the germline V gene. Trimming removed 2 bases at V and 0 bases at J, with 5 bases between. CDR3: CASSLRGSYNEQFF. The CDR3 nucleotides are TGTGCCAGCAGCTTAAGAGGCTCCTACAATGAGCAGTTCTTC.

The J gene is TRBJ2-2, the V gene TRBV19, with 7 bases lining up with TRBD1. J lost 5 bases, V lost 6 bases, and 0 bases had no gene match. The CDR3 spans 12 residues. CDR1 and CDR2 (germline): LNHDA, SQIVND (reference sequence). The CDR3 loop reads CASRTGTGELFF. The CDR3 nucleotides read TGTGCCAGTAGGACAGGGACCGGGGAGCTGTTTTTT.

The V call is TRBV27, the J call TRBJ2-7; TRBD1 matches 9 bases. The junction had 8 bases not matched to a gene; V was cut back by 5 bases and J by 3 bases. The germline V gene encodes CDR1 MNHEY and CDR2 SMNVEV (reference sequence). CDR3 length: 15 residues. The chain's CDR3 is CASSLRTGEIYEQYF. In DNA, the CDR3 is TGTGCCAGCAGTCTCAGGACAGGGGAGATCTACGAGCAGTACTTC.

In this sample, this clone turned up a few times. The chain is built from TRBV9 and TRBJ2-7; 7 bases match TRBD1. Looked up from germline, CDR1 is SGDLS and CDR2 is YYNGEE. The CDR3 extends over 17 amino acids. V lost 0 bases and J lost 6; bases outside the gene matches: 15. CDR3 bases: TGTGCCAGCAGCGTAGCTGGGACAGTTATGGAGAGGTCCGAGCAGTACTTC. This codes for CASSVAGTVMERSEQYF.

The genes are TRBV28 and TRBJ2-3; D is ambiguous. Germline V gives CDR1 MDHEN, CDR2 SYDVKM. CDR3 length: 14 residues. The V and J ends lost 6 bases and 3 bases respectively, with 13 bases between them. DNA for the CDR3: TGTGCCAGCAGACAGCCCCGACGGACAGATACGCAGTATTTT. Residues: CASRQPRRTDTQYF.

The genes are TRBV19 and TRBJ2-5; D possibly corresponds to TRBD1 (5 bases). CDR1 and CDR2 from the germline V gene are LNHDA and SQIVND (reference sequence). V was trimmed by 1 base and J by 4 bases, leaving 10 bases between them. The CDR3 is 14 residues long. CDR3 loop: CASSIGSRGETQYF. CDR3 coding DNA: TGTGCCAGTAGTATAGGGTCTAGGGGAGAGACCCAGTACTTC.

The V call is TRBV20-1, the J call TRBJ2-2; TRBD1 is a possible D gene (5 bases). This CDR3 is 14 amino acids long. Germline CDR1 and CDR2: DFQATT and SNEGSKA (reference sequence). With 3 bases removed from V and 6 bases from J, the gap between germline ends came to 14 bases. CDR3 residues: CSASSTIGAGELFF. In DNA form, the CDR3 reads TGCAGTGCTAGTTCTACCATAGGGGCCGGGGAGCTGTTTTTT.

V and J are TRBV4-3 and TRBJ2-7; D remains ambiguous. V lost 0 bases, J lost 6 bases, and 9 bases lay in between. Germline V gene data show CDR1 as LGHNA and CDR2 as YSLEER. The CDR3 contains 13 residues. CDR3 sequence (DNA): TGCGCCAGCAGCCAAGATGGTCGAGGCGAGCAGTACTTC. Translation: CASSQDGRGEQYF.

This clone appeared a few times. The V call is TRBV6-5, the J call TRBJ1-4; D is unclear. The germline V gene has CDR1 MNHEY and CDR2 SVGAGI. V gave up 0 bases and J gave up 3 bases, with 8 bases separating them. There are 15 residues in the CDR3. For the CDR3, the DNA is TGTGCCAGCAGTTACTCAGTCAGGTCTAATGAAAAACTGTTTTTT. As protein: CASSYSVRSNEKLFF.

By share, this clone counts as medium-sized. The chain uses TRBV11-2 and TRBJ2-1; D not resolved. The V end was cut by 0 bases, the J end by 9 bases, with 12 bases between. This CDR3 is built from 14 residues. Germline-derived CDR1 and CDR2 are SGHAT and FQNNGV. For the CDR3, the DNA is TGTGCCAGCAGCTTAGATATCGTCGTGGCTGAGCAGTTCTTC. Translation: CASSLDIVVAEQFF.